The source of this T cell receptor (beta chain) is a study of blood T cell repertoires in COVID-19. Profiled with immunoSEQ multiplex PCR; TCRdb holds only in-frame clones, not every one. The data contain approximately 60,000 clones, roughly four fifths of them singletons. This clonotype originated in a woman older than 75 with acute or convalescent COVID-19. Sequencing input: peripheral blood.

This CDR3 reads CATSDWRTGGNTGELFF. CDR3 DNA sequence: TGTGCCACCAGTGATTGGAGGACAGGGGGGAACACCGGGGAGCTGTTTTTT. The V and J genes are TRBV24-1 and TRBJ2-2; 10 positions agree with TRBD1. CDR3 length equals 17 residues. V gave up 2 bases and J gave up 1 base; unmatched junction bases: 3. The germline V gene has CDR1 KGHDR and CDR2 SFDVKD.